These 18 T cell receptor beta chains were sequenced from one sample in a study of blood T cells in healthy people across ages. Together with a sample-barcoded 5' primer, a J-beta primer mix was included in a second PCR lasting about 6 to 12 cycles. TCRdb reanalysed the 5' RACE reads using MiXCR and keeps one entry per CDR3 protein. The table records hundreds of thousands of distinct CDR3 sequences, 40% to 65% of them present only once. Sequences were obtained from blood. The receptor set was obtained from a woman older than 75 in good health.

This sequence joins TRBV28 and TRBJ1-6, with a tentative D call TRBD1 (6 bases). In germline, CDR1 is MDHEN, CDR2 SYDVKM. The CDR3 is 12 amino acids. Trimming removed 2 bases at V and 13 bases at J, with 9 bases between. CDR3 nucleotide sequence: TGTGCCAGCAGTTTACCCGGACAGCCCCTCCACTTT. It is translated as CASSLPGQPLHF. The variable domain in full, completed from reference TRBV28 and TRBJ1-6, reads DVKVTQSSRYLVKRTGEKVFLECVQDMDHENMFWYRQDPGLGLRLIYFSYDVKMKEKGDIPEGYSVSREKKERFSLILESASTNQTSMYLCASSLPGQPLHFGNGTRLTVT.

The chain recombines TRBV4-3 with TRBJ2-5; 7 bases match TRBD2. The J call may be incorrect, as the DNA end agrees better with TRBJ2-7. The CDR3 runs 14 residues. CDR1 is LGHNA and CDR2 is YSLEER in the germline V gene. The CDR3 nucleotides are TGCGCCAGCAGCCAAGAAGAGGCTAGCGGCGAGCAGTACTTC. It specifies CASSQEEASGEQYF.

The chain recombines TRBV5-1 with TRBJ2-4; D is ambiguous. Trimming stripped 4 bases from V and 8 bases from J, with 19 bases between. The CDR3 totals 15 residues. Germline V lookup: CDR1 SGHRS, CDR2 YFSETQ. The CDR3 spells CASSPRTHQRDIQYF. CDR3 bases: TGCGCCAGCAGCCCTCGGACCCATCAAAGGGACATTCAGTACTTC.

The chain joins TRBV20-1 to TRBJ2-3; 10 bases match TRBD1. The CDR3 sequence is 15 residues long. Germline values: CDR1 DFQATT, CDR2 SNEGSKA (reference sequence). V dropped 6 bases and J dropped 5; count of bases not matched to a gene: 11. The CDR3 reads CSAPGGGQGVDTQYF. The CDR3 nucleotides are TGCAGTGCCCCAGGGGGAGGACAGGGGGTAGATACGCAGTATTTT.

The table lists this clonotype with many counts. The CDR3 sequence: CASSFGQGNSPLHF. CDR3 nucleotides: TGTGCCAGCAGCTTCGGACAAGGCAATTCACCCCTCCACTTT. The V gene is TRBV12-3 or TRBV12-4, the J gene TRBJ1-6, with a possible D match to TRBD1 (5 bases). The CDR3 contains 14 residues. Trimming left V 6 bases short and J 7 bases short, with 13 bases between.

This clonotype appeared a single time. J is TRBJ2-7 and V is TRBV29-1, with 14 bases fitting TRBD2. The V segment lost 4 bases and the J segment 4 bases; nucleotides outside the gene matches: 6. Germline loops: CDR1 SQVTM, CDR2 ANQGSEA. The CDR3 has 15 residues. The CDR3 DNA follows: TGCAGCGTTGTTTCGACTAGCGGGGGGGGTTACGAGCAGTACTTC. Amino acids: CSVVSTSGGGYEQYF.

This clonotype was counted at least ten times. CDR3 DNA: TGTGCCAGCAGTTCGACAGGTTGGGAGCAGTACTTC. It translates to CASSSTGWEQYF. J is TRBJ2-7 and V is TRBV12-3 or TRBV12-4; D possibly corresponds to TRBD1 (6 bases). The CDR3 contains 12 residues. V lost 4 bases and J lost 7, with 11 bases in between.

The chain has TRBV20-1 and TRBJ2-7; maybe TRBD1 (6 bases). With 3 bases removed from V and 0 bases from J, the gap between germline ends came to 15 bases. CDR1 is DFQATT and CDR2 is SNEGSKA in the germline V gene (reference sequence). The CDR3 loop spans 15 amino acids. The DNA of the CDR3 is TGCAGTGCTAGGCCCCGGGACAAGGTCTCCTACGAGCAGTACTTC. It specifies CSARPRDKVSYEQYF.

This rearrangement joins TRBV4-2 to TRBJ2-3; 10 positions agree with TRBD2. Looked up from germline, CDR1 is LGHNA and CDR2 is YNFKEQ. The CDR3 covers 17 residues. With 0 bases clipped from V and 6 bases from J, the junction kept 9 bases outside the gene matches. CDR3 residues: CASSQDGASGSRDTQYF. CDR3 nucleotides: TGTGCCAGCAGCCAAGATGGAGCTAGCGGGAGTCGTGATACGCAGTATTTT.

The chain links TRBV12-3 or TRBV12-4 to TRBJ2-7; D is uncertain. V was pared by 6 bases and J by 2 bases, with 14 bases between. The CDR3 runs to 14 residues. CDR3 residues: CASRPQGPPYEQYF. In DNA, the CDR3 is TGTGCCAGCAGACCCCAAGGACCACCCTACGAGCAGTACTTC.

J is TRBJ2-2 and V is TRBV28; D remains unclear. The V gene lost 6 bases and the J gene lost 6 bases, with 11 bases spanning the gap. Germline assignment: CDR1 MDHEN and CDR2 SYDVKM. There are 13 residues in the CDR3. CDR3 nucleotide sequence: TGTGCCAGCAGGCAACCTAGGGCCGGGGAGCTGTTTTTT. This translates into CASRQPRAGELFF.

V and J are TRBV10-3 and TRBJ2-7, with a tentative D call TRBD2 (7 bases). The V gene lost 4 bases and the J gene lost 7 bases, with 17 bases spanning the gap. The CDR3 is made up of 14 amino acids. Germline CDR1 is ENHRY and CDR2 is SYGVKD. As DNA, the CDR3 is TGTGCCATCAGTGGGTCAGGGGAGGGTAGGGAGCAGTACTTC. Residues: CAISGSGEGREQYF.

This clonotype was counted ten times or more. The chain couples TRBV6-6 to TRBJ2-4; D perhaps matches TRBD1 (6 bases). This CDR3 is 17 amino acids long. Trimming took 0 bases from V and 2 from J, leaving 14 bases between them. Per germline, CDR1 MNHNY and CDR2 SVGAGI (reference sequence). CDR3 protein: CASSYSGHLSTKNIQYF. DNA of the CDR3: TGTGCCAGCAGTTACTCGGGACATCTCTCAACCAAAAACATTCAGTACTTC.

This clonotype has more than one count but fewer than ten. The chain employs TRBV5-1 and TRBJ1-1, with D uncertain. Trimming took 0 bases from V and 2 from J, leaving 5 bases between them. The CDR3 sequence is 13 residues long. Germline-derived CDR1 and CDR2 are SGHRS and YFSETQ. The CDR3 DNA is TGCGCCAGCAGCTTGGTAGACAACACTGAAGCTTTCTTT. Protein sequence: CASSLVDNTEAFF.

A remark on this clonotype: Without the conserved terminal phenylalanine or tryptophan, this CDR3 likely stems from a read error. The chain joins TRBV27 to TRBJ2-7, with 10 nucleotides matching TRBD1. Per germline, CDR1 MNHEY and CDR2 SMNVEV (reference sequence). Trimming at V came to 6 bases and at J to 1 base, leaving 3 bases not matched to a gene. The CDR3 covers 14 residues. CDR3 bases: TGTGCCAGCAGCCGGACAGGGGGTTCCTACGAGCAGTACATC. Protein: CASSRTGGSYEQYI.

This clonotype was counted a single time. This chain links TRBV29-1 with TRBJ2-5; 7 bases fit TRBD1. The CDR3 has 10 amino acids. The germline gives CDR1 SQVTM, CDR2 ANQGSEA. V lost 4 bases, J lost 11 bases, and 4 bases stayed unmatched. The CDR3 coding sequence is TGCAGCGTTGTTGGGGACAGACAGTACTTC. Translation: CSVVGDRQYF.

The V call is TRBV9, the J call TRBJ2-1; D remains ambiguous. Judging by the DNA end, TRBJ2-7 fits better; the J call may be wrong. Germline CDR1 SGDLS, CDR2 YYNGEE. CDR3 length: 15 amino acids. DNA of the CDR3: TGTGCCAGCAGCGTTCGGGTAAACTCCTACAATGAGCAGTACTTC. Translated, it gives CASSVRVNSYNEQYF.

This clonotype was seen just once. The gene calls are TRBV14 and TRBJ2-1; D unclear. This CDR3 spans 11 amino acids. The germline CDR1 and CDR2 sequences are SGHDN and FVKESK. Trimming took 10 bases from V and 6 from J, leaving 10 bases between them. For the CDR3, the DNA is TGTGCCAACTCTCCGGCCAATGAGCAGTTCTTC. It codes for CANSPANEQFF.